The source of this T cell receptor beta chain is a study of cytomegalovirus exposure and HLA in healthy donors. Background on the study: A preliminary data release comprised 80 million to 95 million unique TCRs obtained from HLA-typed donors. Whole-study results and caveats: Altogether, 164 TCR beta chains were recorded as cytomegalovirus-associated. Looking again later, the authors saw that most CMV-associated TCR beta chains seemed HLA-restricted. Another analysis was done later, and it associated approximately 18,000 TCR beta sequences with HLA alleles at 0.05 false discovery rate.

The germline V and J ends were trimmed by 7 bases and 1 base, with 18 bases remaining between them. In germline, CDR1 is SGHRS, CDR2 YFSETQ. This CDR3 contains 16 residues. PCR amplification relied on 60 Vbeta primers (plus 13 Jbeta primers). Assay: immunoSEQ multiplex PCR; the TCRdb copy retains only in-frame clones and omits some. The listing records some 120,000 clones. On this clone: Its antigen remains unidentified.

This chain uses TRBV5-1 with TRBJ2-1; D may be TRBD2 (7 bases). The source of this sequence is a young man in good health and CMV-seronegative. Sample: PBMCs. The CDR3 loop is CASDTGGAESYNEQFF. CDR3 DNA: TGCGCCAGCGATACTGGGGGGGCTGAATCCTACAATGAGCAGTTCTTC.